Listed here is a single T cell receptor (beta chain). No antigen is known for it. V lost 1 base to trimming and J lost 3 bases, with 9 bases between them. The CDR3 extends over 14 amino acids. Per germline, CDR1 SGHNT and CDR2 YENEEA. This specimen belongs to a study of OX40 agonist ivuxolimab in advanced cancers. Study at large: The patients got ivuxolimab, which is an agonistic anti-OX40 (CD134) antibody. Study results and caveats: Both blood CD4+ and CD8+ T cells showed clonal growth by week 6 at 0.1 to 3.0 mg/kg. Researchers did not establish what antigens the expanded peripheral T cells target.

Drawing of blood for sampling happened at baseline, at cycle 4 day 1, and at cycle 7 day 1. Clones were sequenced by immunoSEQ multiplex PCR, and TCRdb holds only the in-frame ones, with some missing. The data hold some 78,000 clones, with 92% observed a single time. The receptor was derived from an adult with an advanced solid tumor such as melanoma, head and neck, liver or kidney cancer. The rearrangement links TRBV11-3 to TRBJ2-5; weak D call: TRBD1 (5 bases). Source: CD4+ or CD8+ T cells sorted from blood, taken in a trial of the OX40 agonist ivuxolimab. CDR3 in amino acids: CASSLGQGEETQYF. DNA of the CDR3: TGTGCCAGCAGCTTAGGCCAGGGTGAAGAGACCCAGTACTTC.